These T cell receptor beta chains were read from a single sample in a study of regulatory T cells in long-lasting Graves disease. TCRdb called the multiplex PCR reads again in MiXCR, with one record for every CDR3 protein. Seen here are roughly 420,000 distinct CDR3 sequences, approximately 15% observed once, and the top ten hold approximately 19%. Another study also made use of these data, one on T cells in Graves' hyperthyroidism and ophthalmopathy.

Material: peripheral blood mononuclear cells (PBMCs), obtained at new diagnosis, from a patient treated with antithyroid drugs. The receptors derive from a woman between 50 and 59 years old with Graves disease. Each CDR3 is given with its conserved first and last residue. The order of the fields is V gene, D gene, J gene, clone size, CDR3 protein, CDR3 DNA. D genes are given only for firm matches. Clone size is not always given. Where it is, it says once, few, many or a class for expanded clones.

V gene: TRBV6-1; D gene: TRBD2; J gene: TRBJ2-2; clone size: -; CDR3 protein: CASARLGLAGVTGELFF; CDR3 DNA: TGTGCCAGCGCCCGGTTGGGGTTAGCGGGAGTTACCGGGGAGCTGTTTTTT
V gene: TRBV6-5; D gene: -; J gene: TRBJ2-2; clone size: -; CDR3 protein: CASSSLTRGTGELFF; CDR3 DNA: TGTGCCAGCAGTTCCCTGACACGGGGGACCGGGGAGCTGTTTTTT
V gene: TRBV7-9; D gene: TRBD1; J gene: TRBJ2-5; clone size: many; CDR3 protein: CASSLSGQGYETQYF; CDR3 DNA: TGTGCCAGCAGCTTATCGGGACAGGGTTACGAGACCCAGTACTTC
V gene: TRBV25-1; D gene: -; J gene: TRBJ2-7; clone size: many; CDR3 protein: CASSKPGQTSLYEQYF; CDR3 DNA: TGTGCCAGCAGTAAACCGGGACAAACGTCCCTCTACGAGCAGTACTTC
V gene: TRBV7-3; D gene: -; J gene: TRBJ2-1; clone size: -; CDR3 protein: CASSLSGGINYNEQFF; CDR3 DNA: TGTGCCAGCAGCTTATCCGGGGGAATCAATTACAATGAGCAGTTCTTC
V gene: TRBV5-1; D gene: -; J gene: TRBJ2-2; clone size: -; CDR3 protein: CASSLQDYSNTGELFF; CDR3 DNA: TGCGCCAGCAGCCTACAGGACTACTCGAACACCGGGGAGCTGTTTTTT
V gene: TRBV4-1; D gene: -; J gene: TRBJ2-7; clone size: -; CDR3 protein: CASSQAPSSYEQYF; CDR3 DNA: TGCGCCAGCAGCCAAGCCCCTAGCTCCTACGAGCAGTACTTC
V gene: TRBV5-4; D gene: -; J gene: TRBJ1-5; clone size: -; CDR3 protein: CASSLGGGAGSNQPQHF; CDR3 DNA: TGTGCCAGCAGCTTGGGGGGTGGGGCTGGGAGCAATCAGCCCCAGCATTTT
V gene: TRBV18; D gene: -; J gene: TRBJ1-3; clone size: few; CDR3 protein: CASSPNDSSGNTIYF; CDR3 DNA: TGTGCCAGCTCACCGAATGATTCCTCTGGAAACACCATATATTTT
V gene: TRBV19; D gene: -; J gene: TRBJ2-2; clone size: -; CDR3 protein: CASSILHYGTGELFF; CDR3 DNA: TGTGCCAGTAGTATATTGCATTACGGGACCGGGGAGCTGTTTTTT
V gene: TRBV5-1; D gene: TRBD2; J gene: TRBJ2-2; clone size: few; CDR3 protein: CASSLGDSGRFAGELFF; CDR3 DNA: TGCGCCAGCAGCTTGGGGGATAGCGGGAGATTCGCCGGGGAGCTGTTTTTT
V gene: TRBV14; D gene: -; J gene: TRBJ2-7; clone size: -; CDR3 protein: CASSQETGSVNEQYF; CDR3 DNA: TGTGCCAGCAGCCAAGAAACAGGGTCGGTCAACGAGCAGTACTTC
V gene: TRBV6-2/TRBV6-3; D gene: -; J gene: TRBJ1-2; clone size: -; CDR3 protein: CASSNSPWERADF; CDR3 DNA: TGTGCCAGCAGCAATTCCCCCTGGGAGAGGGCTGACTTC
V gene: TRBV6-9; D gene: -; J gene: TRBJ1-2; clone size: many; CDR3 protein: CASSSLQAVNYGYTF; CDR3 DNA: TGTGCCAGCAGTTCTTTACAGGCGGTTAACTATGGCTACACCTTC
V gene: TRBV6-2/TRBV6-3; D gene: TRBD2; J gene: TRBJ2-1; clone size: -; CDR3 protein: CASYLWTSDYNEQFF; CDR3 DNA: TGTGCCAGCTACCTTTGGACTAGCGACTACAATGAGCAGTTCTTC
V gene: TRBV30; D gene: -; J gene: TRBJ2-1; clone size: -; CDR3 protein: CACASIPTYNEQFF; CDR3 DNA: TGTGCCTGCGCTAGCATCCCTACTTACAATGAGCAGTTCTTC
V gene: TRBV11-3; D gene: -; J gene: TRBJ2-2; clone size: few; CDR3 protein: CASSFRQPGELFF; CDR3 DNA: TGTGCCAGCAGCTTTCGCCAGCCCGGGGAGCTGTTTTTT
V gene: TRBV2; D gene: TRBD1; J gene: TRBJ1-6; clone size: -; CDR3 protein: CASRDRDRVFNGSPLRF; CDR3 DNA: TGTGCCAGCAGGGACCGGGACAGGGTTTTTAATGGCTCACCCCTCCGCTTT
V gene: TRBV20-1; D gene: -; J gene: TRBJ2-3; clone size: many; CDR3 protein: CSARDRKGFLTDTQYF; CDR3 DNA: TGCAGTGCTAGAGATCGCAAGGGGTTTCTCACAGATACGCAGTATTTT
V gene: TRBV5-5; D gene: TRBD1; J gene: TRBJ2-6; clone size: -; CDR3 protein: CASSGWDSSGADVLTF; CDR3 DNA: TGTGCCAGCAGCGGTTGGGACAGCTCTGGGGCCGACGTCCTGACTTTC
V gene: TRBV24-1; D gene: TRBD1; J gene: TRBJ2-5; clone size: few; CDR3 protein: CATSDPNRGLETQYF; CDR3 DNA: TGTGCCACCAGTGATCCGAATAGGGGGCTGGAGACCCAGTACTTC
V gene: TRBV18; D gene: -; J gene: TRBJ1-1; clone size: many; CDR3 protein: CASSTSVNTEAFF; CDR3 DNA: TGTGCCAGCTCCACCTCAGTGAACACTGAAGCTTTCTTT
V gene: TRBV5-6; D gene: -; J gene: TRBJ2-7; clone size: few; CDR3 protein: CASSPRGWGLASYEQYF; CDR3 DNA: TGTGCCAGCAGCCCTCGGGGGTGGGGTTTAGCCTCCTACGAGCAGTACTTC
V gene: TRBV7-9; D gene: -; J gene: TRBJ1-1; clone size: many; CDR3 protein: CASSLGGGARNTEAFF; CDR3 DNA: TGTGCCAGCAGCTTAGGTGGGGGAGCTAGGAACACTGAAGCTTTCTTT
V gene: TRBV5-1; D gene: TRBD2; J gene: TRBJ2-2; clone size: few; CDR3 protein: CAPELAGGSNTGELFF; CDR3 DNA: TGCGCCCCGGAACTAGCGGGAGGATCGAACACCGGGGAGCTGTTTTTT
V gene: TRBV3-1; D gene: TRBD2; J gene: TRBJ2-3; clone size: many; CDR3 protein: CASSLPRGGGTDTQYF; CDR3 DNA: TGTGCCAGCAGCCTGCCCCGGGGAGGGGGCACAGATACGCAGTATTTT
V gene: TRBV5-1; D gene: TRBD2; J gene: TRBJ2-1; clone size: many; CDR3 protein: CASSWGTSGAHNEQFF; CDR3 DNA: TGCGCCAGCAGCTGGGGGACTAGCGGAGCGCACAATGAGCAGTTCTTC
V gene: TRBV14; D gene: -; J gene: TRBJ2-6; clone size: -; CDR3 protein: CASSQEALVWPGANVLTF; CDR3 DNA: TGTGCCAGCAGCCAAGAGGCGCTGGTGTGGCCCGGGGCCAACGTCCTGACTTTC
V gene: TRBV9; D gene: -; J gene: TRBJ2-3; clone size: -; CDR3 protein: CASSVVPLGGGTDTQYF; CDR3 DNA: TGTGCCAGCAGCGTAGTTCCTCTTGGGGGCGGCACAGATACGCAGTATTTT
V gene: TRBV28; D gene: -; J gene: TRBJ2-4; clone size: many; CDR3 protein: CASSFTPHGGSKNIQYF; CDR3 DNA: TGTGCCAGCAGTTTCACCCCCCACGGCGGCTCCAAAAACATTCAGTACTTC
V gene: TRBV28; D gene: -; J gene: TRBJ1-1; clone size: many; CDR3 protein: CASSLGRGRTRNTEAFF; CDR3 DNA: TGTGCCAGCAGTTTAGGCAGGGGACGGACACGGAACACTGAAGCTTTCTTT
V gene: TRBV24-1; D gene: -; J gene: TRBJ2-1; clone size: many; CDR3 protein: CATSDEGVIEQFF; CDR3 DNA: TGTGCCACCAGTGACGAGGGGGTGATCGAGCAGTTCTTC
V gene: TRBV10-3; D gene: TRBD1; J gene: TRBJ1-2; clone size: -; CDR3 protein: CAISETITTGVGYTF; CDR3 DNA: TGTGCCATCAGTGAGACCATCACTACAGGGGTCGGCTACACCTTC
V gene: TRBV20-1; D gene: -; J gene: TRBJ2-2; clone size: -; CDR3 protein: CSARDARNTGELFF; CDR3 DNA: TGCAGTGCCAGGGACGCCAGGAACACCGGGGAGCTGTTTTTT
V gene: TRBV27; D gene: TRBD2; J gene: TRBJ2-1; clone size: many; CDR3 protein: CASSFGLVGRGGEQFF; CDR3 DNA: TGTGCCAGCAGTTTTGGTCTCGTCGGGAGGGGTGGTGAGCAGTTCTTC
V gene: TRBV5-4; D gene: TRBD2; J gene: TRBJ2-1; clone size: -; CDR3 protein: CASSFAAGGNNEQFF; CDR3 DNA: TGTGCCAGCAGCTTTGCCGCGGGAGGGAACAATGAGCAGTTCTTC
V gene: TRBV29-1; D gene: -; J gene: TRBJ2-7; clone size: many; CDR3 protein: CSVGGRSSTYEQYF; CDR3 DNA: TGCAGCGTTGGAGGCAGAAGTTCCACCTACGAGCAGTACTTC
V gene: TRBV2; D gene: TRBD2; J gene: TRBJ2-1; clone size: few; CDR3 protein: CASIPRRREGSYNEQFF; CDR3 DNA: TGTGCCAGCATCCCCCGGCGGCGGGAGGGCTCCTACAATGAGCAGTTCTTC
V gene: TRBV11-2; D gene: TRBD2; J gene: TRBJ2-1; clone size: many; CDR3 protein: CASSTLGLAGYNEQFF; CDR3 DNA: TGTGCCAGCAGCACCTTAGGACTAGCGGGGTACAATGAGCAGTTCTTC
V gene: TRBV5-1; D gene: -; J gene: TRBJ2-1; clone size: many; CDR3 protein: CASSPNRAWASSYNEQFF; CDR3 DNA: TGCGCCAGCAGCCCCAATAGGGCCTGGGCGAGCTCCTACAATGAGCAGTTCTTC
V gene: TRBV19; D gene: -; J gene: TRBJ2-1; clone size: -; CDR3 protein: CASSLRQASYNEQFF; CDR3 DNA: TGTGCCAGTAGTCTTCGACAGGCCTCCTACAATGAGCAGTTCTTC
V gene: TRBV7-9; D gene: TRBD1; J gene: TRBJ1-2; clone size: few; CDR3 protein: CASSPSTGSEWGYTF; CDR3 DNA: TGTGCCAGCAGCCCGTCGACAGGGTCAGAATGGGGCTACACCTTC
V gene: TRBV27; D gene: -; J gene: TRBJ1-4; clone size: many; CDR3 protein: CASSLGTTTNEKLFF; CDR3 DNA: TGTGCCAGCAGTTTAGGGACAACTACTAATGAAAAACTGTTTTTT
V gene: TRBV3-1; D gene: TRBD2; J gene: TRBJ2-3; clone size: -; CDR3 protein: CASSRDLGGLAGSQYF; CDR3 DNA: TGTGCCAGCAGCCGAGATCTGGGAGGACTAGCGGGCTCGCAGTATTTT
V gene: TRBV27; D gene: TRBD2; J gene: TRBJ2-5; clone size: many; CDR3 protein: CASSSPLAGSETQYF; CDR3 DNA: TGTGCCAGCAGTTCCCCCCTAGCGGGAAGTGAGACCCAGTACTTC
V gene: TRBV7-9; D gene: TRBD1; J gene: TRBJ1-5; clone size: few; CDR3 protein: CASSRTGDNQPQHF; CDR3 DNA: TGTGCCAGCAGCCGGACAGGGGATAATCAGCCCCAGCATTTT
V gene: TRBV18; D gene: TRBD1; J gene: TRBJ2-7; clone size: many; CDR3 protein: CASSPMTGGSDEQYF; CDR3 DNA: TGTGCCAGCTCACCAATGACAGGGGGATCGGACGAGCAGTACTTC
V gene: TRBV18; D gene: -; J gene: TRBJ2-4; clone size: -; CDR3 protein: CASSPKLADIAKNIQYF; CDR3 DNA: TGTGCCAGCTCACCGAAACTAGCAGACATAGCCAAAAACATTCAGTACTTC
V gene: TRBV12-5; D gene: TRBD1; J gene: TRBJ2-7; clone size: many; CDR3 protein: CASGLKGQAPDEQYF; CDR3 DNA: TGTGCTAGTGGTCTCAAGGGACAGGCTCCTGACGAGCAGTACTTC
V gene: TRBV4-2; D gene: -; J gene: TRBJ2-7; clone size: -; CDR3 protein: CASSQVLSGRYEQYF; CDR3 DNA: TGTGCCAGCAGCCAAGTTTTGTCAGGAAGGTACGAGCAGTACTTC
V gene: TRBV7-9; D gene: TRBD2; J gene: TRBJ2-7; clone size: many; CDR3 protein: CASSGGGQLQYEQYF; CDR3 DNA: TGTGCCAGCAGCGGGGGGGGTCAGCTGCAATACGAGCAGTACTTC